The clone carrying this TCR beta chain occurred a few times. Additional DNA sequences in this sample encode the identical CDR3. This sample is part of a study of shared clonotypes between healthy human individuals. The CDR3 consists of 12 residues. Germline CDR1 MDHEN, CDR2 SYDVKM. The ends were cut back, 2 bases at V and 3 bases at J, with 5 bases in the middle. Assay: immunoSEQ multiplex PCR; the TCRdb copy retains only in-frame clones and omits some. The sample has 2 million to 2.5 million clones, 85% to 95% seen once. The chain has TRBV28 and TRBJ2-7; unclear D gene. The specimen sequenced was naive CD4+ T cells from PBMCs. Subset noted: CD45RA+ positively selected. The clonotype originates from a man aged 18 to 29 in good health. Some clones in this sample may be carry-over from other donors' samples. CDR3 sequence: CASSLLGYEQYF. CDR3 nucleotides: TGTGCCAGCAGTTTACTAGGCTACGAGCAGTACTTC.